This T cell receptor (beta chain) was sequenced during a study of technical replicates of blood from a handful of donors. The table came from immunoSEQ multiplex PCR; TCRdb's copy has only in-frame clones and leaves some out. The sample contains under 85,000 clones, 95% to 97% of which appear only once. The sample comprised T cells isolated from PBMCs. The receptor comes from a human donor in good health.

The CDR3 nucleotides are TGTGCCAGCAGTCAGGGGGCGACAGGCTACACCTTC. Its protein product is CASSQGATGYTF. The rearrangement uses TRBV6-4 and TRBJ1-2, with 8 bases that match TRBD1. Looked up from germline, CDR1 is MRHNA and CDR2 is SNTAGT. The junction had 4 bases not matched to a gene; V was cut back by 5 bases and J by 8 bases. The CDR3 covers 12 residues.